These 32 T cell receptor beta chains share one sample of origin, sequenced in a study of Graves' ophthalmopathy and Graves' hyperthyroidism. RNA transcripts were the source from which TCR beta CDR3 regions were amplified. HTBI primers were used in a first-round RT-PCR, which preceded a second-round multiplex PCR. TCRdb ran MiXCR on the multiplex PCR reads and lists one entry per CDR3 protein. Of 1 million to 1.3 million distinct CDR3 sequences in the sample, about two fifths were seen once. Sequenced sample: peripheral blood or thyroid tissue (not recorded which). All receptors derive from an adult man with Graves' hyperthyroidism.

This clonotype showed up many times. This rearrangement joins TRBV29-1 to TRBJ1-4; D is possibly TRBD1 (5 bases). The length of the CDR3 is 15 residues. Per the germline V gene, CDR1 is SQVTM and CDR2 is ANQGSEA. Between the trimmed V and J ends, which lost 3 bases and 1 base, there was a span of 12 bases. The chain's CDR3 is CSVEVVGGTNEKLFF. The CDR3 region has the DNA TGCAGCGTTGAGGTGGTGGGGGGAACTAATGAAAAACTGTTTTTT.

In this sample, this clonotype turned up many times. This chain connects TRBV29-1 to TRBJ2-5, with TRBD2 matching 8 bases. Germline-derived CDR1 and CDR2 are SQVTM and ANQGSEA. The CDR3 contains 14 residues. The ends lost 1 base at V and 4 bases at J; junction bases unmatched: 5. The CDR3 sequence: CSVEGKLAAETQYF. The CDR3 coding sequence is TGCAGCGTTGAAGGCAAACTAGCGGCAGAGACCCAGTACTTC.

The CDR3 sequence: CASLGNQGEQYF. The CDR3 coding sequence is TGTGCCAGCCTGGGGAACCAAGGGGAGCAGTACTTC. The V and J genes are TRBV18 and TRBJ2-7, with D uncertain. The CDR3 is made up of 12 amino acids. Germline CDR1 KGHSH, CDR2 LQKENI. V dropped 8 bases and J dropped 7 bases, with 15 bases sitting between them. Looking up the rest from reference TRBV18 and TRBJ2-7 gives the full variable domain: NAGVMQNPRHLVRRRGQEARLRCSPMKGHSHVYWYRQLPEEGLKFMVYLQKENIIDESGMPKERFSAEFPKEGPSILRIQQVVRGDSAAYFCASLGNQGEQYFGPGTRLTVT.

The chain is built from TRBV20-1 and TRBJ2-7; no definite D call. The CDR3 is made up of 15 amino acids. V was pared by 2 bases and J by 6 bases, with 20 bases between. Germline V gene lookup returns CDR1 DFQATT and CDR2 SNEGSKA (reference sequence). In DNA form, the CDR3 reads TGCAGTGCTAGATTTGCCCTAAAAGTCTCCACCGAGCAGTACTTC. Translating gives CSARFALKVSTEQYF.

This clonotype has only a few counts. V gene TRBV2 combines with J gene TRBJ1-5, with D tentatively TRBD1 (6 bases). The V end was cut by 9 bases, the J end by 0 bases, with 12 bases between. CDR3 size: 14 residues. From germline, CDR1 is SNHLY and CDR2 FYNNEI. CDR3 sequence: CASTGIYSNQPQHF. CDR3 DNA: TGTGCCAGTACAGGGATTTATAGCAATCAGCCCCAGCATTTT.

Comments on this clonotype: Because it lacks the conserved phenylalanine or tryptophan at the end, this CDR3 is likely a read error. The genes are TRBV4-3 and TRBJ1-1; tentative D call: TRBD1 (5 bases). CDR3 size: 12 residues. From germline, CDR1 is LGHNA and CDR2 YSLEER. V was clipped by 0 bases and J by 11 bases, with 10 bases between them. For the CDR3, the DNA is TGCGCCAGCAGCCAAGATAGGGGTGACGCTTTCTCT. Its translation is CASSQDRGDAFS.

This clonotype was seen at least ten times. V gene TRBV20-1 combines with J gene TRBJ1-6; weak D call: TRBD1 (5 bases). The CDR3 covers 14 residues. Per germline, CDR1 DFQATT and CDR2 SNEGSKA (reference sequence). Trimming took 1 base from V and 2 from J, leaving 6 bases between them. CDR3 residues: CSARAGPYNSPLHF. CDR3 coding DNA: TGCAGTGCTAGAGCGGGACCCTATAATTCACCCCTCCACTTT.

The rearrangement joins TRBV25-1 to TRBJ2-2, with D perhaps being TRBD1 or TRBD2 (5 bases each). Trimming shortened V by 7 bases and J by 4 bases, and 16 bases separated the two germline ends. The CDR3 totals 15 residues. Looked up from germline, CDR1 is MGHDK and CDR2 is SYGVNS. CDR3 residues: CASIDRRDPTGELFF. CDR3 sequence (DNA): TGTGCCAGCATCGACAGACGGGACCCCACCGGGGAGCTGTTTTTT.

This clonotype was detected only once. The V gene is TRBV19, the J gene TRBJ1-5; D ambiguous. Germline lookup yields CDR1 LNHDA and CDR2 SQIVND (reference sequence). Trimming removed 3 bases at V and 0 bases at J, with 9 bases between. The CDR3 totals 15 residues. CDR3 nucleotides: TGTGCCAGTAGTATTATTCAGGCTAGCAATCAGCCCCAGCATTTT. Translated, it gives CASSIIQASNQPQHF.

This clonotype was observed many times. This sequence joins TRBV7-2 and TRBJ1-4, with a possible D match to TRBD1 (6 bases). Trimming shortened V by 1 base and J by 10 bases, and 19 bases separated the two germline ends. The length of the CDR3 is 16 residues. Germline CDR1 reads SGHTA; CDR2 reads FQGNSA. DNA of the CDR3: TGTGCCAGCAGCTTAGAGCGTTCGGGGGGCAGGGGAAAACTGTTTTTT. Amino acid sequence: CASSLERSGGRGKLFF.

The chain is built from TRBV25-1 and TRBJ2-2; TRBD1 matches 7 bases. Germline V gene sequence: CDR1 MGHDK, CDR2 SYGVNS. V lost 6 bases and J lost 6; bases outside the gene matches: 4. This CDR3 has 13 amino acids. In DNA, the CDR3 is TGTGCCAGCAGGCGACAGGGAGCCGGGGAGCTGTTTTTT. Residues: CASRRQGAGELFF. Filled out from reference TRBV25-1 and TRBJ2-2, the complete variable domain reads EADIYQTPRYLVIGTGKKITLECSQTMGHDKMYWYQQDPGMELHLIHYSYGVNSTEKGDLSSESTVSRIRTEHFPLTLESARPSHTSQYLCASRRQGAGELFFGEGSRLTVL.

This clonotype was observed at least ten times. The J gene is TRBJ2-5, the V gene TRBV9; 9 nucleotides align to TRBD1. Germline V gives CDR1 SGDLS, CDR2 YYNGEE. The CDR3 extends over 15 amino acids. V was pared by 3 bases and J by 3 bases, with 6 bases of the junction left unmatched. DNA for the CDR3: TGTGCCAGCAGCGCCATTGGACAGGGGAAAGAGACCCAGTACTTC. Translation: CASSAIGQGKETQYF.

For this clonotype: One base away lies a much larger clone, so this may be a sequencing read error. The rearrangement uses TRBV19 and TRBJ2-7, with 8 bases that match TRBD1. The CDR3 runs 15 residues. Germline CDR1 and CDR2: LNHDA and SQIVND (reference sequence). For the CDR3, the DNA is TGTGCCAGTAGTTGGACAGGGACAGAGCCTTACGGGCAGTACTTC. It translates to CASSWTGTEPYGQYF. The full variable domain, in which reference TRBV19 and TRBJ2-7 provide the parts outside the CDR3, is DGGITQSPKYLFRKEGQNVTLSCEQNLNHDAMYWYRQDPGQGLRLIYYSQIVNDFQKGDIAEGYSVSREKKESFPLTVTSAQKNPTAFYLCASSWTGTEPYGQYFGPGTRLTVT.

This clonotype has ten or more counts. The chain carries TRBV7-8 and TRBJ2-2, with 8 nucleotides matching TRBD1. J lost 4 bases, V lost 3 bases, and 4 bases had no gene match. Germline V CDR1 and CDR2: SGHVS, FQNEAQ. CDR3 length equals 15 residues. DNA of the CDR3: TGTGCCAGCAGCTTTCAGGGGGCATTCACCGGGGAGCTGTTTTTT. It codes for CASSFQGAFTGELFF.

This clonotype was found many times. The CDR3 is CASSLSGKDTGELFF. DNA for the CDR3: TGTGCCAGCAGCTTAAGCGGGAAGGACACCGGGGAGCTGTTTTTT. This chain connects TRBV7-2 to TRBJ2-2, with 7 bases that match TRBD2. Germline CDR1 and CDR2: SGHTA and FQGNSA. This CDR3 spans 15 amino acids. Losses at the gene ends were 2 bases for V and 3 bases for J; bases not matched to a gene: 3.

This clonotype has only one observation. V gene TRBV25-1 combines with J gene TRBJ2-7; possibly TRBD1 for D (5 bases). V lost 6 bases and J 3 bases, leaving 18 bases between the germline ends. The CDR3 sequence is 15 residues long. CDR1 and CDR2 from the germline V gene are MGHDK and SYGVNS. The CDR3 reads CASRAESGSNYEQYF. In DNA, the CDR3 is TGTGCCAGCAGGGCCGAGTCAGGGTCTAACTACGAGCAGTACTTC.

In regard to this clonotype: Since the CDR3 does not end with the conserved phenylalanine or tryptophan, this likely comes from a read error. The DNA is omitted, as the CDR3 cannot be located on it reliably, and the CDR3 follows TCRdb's listing. The chain links TRBV7-2 to TRBJ1-4. The CDR3 is 11 amino acids in total, end residues counted. The germline V gene encodes CDR1 SGHTA and CDR2 FQGNSA. This CDR3 reads CASSLGRSVNY.

This clonotype was observed at least ten times. V is TRBV11-2 and J is TRBJ2-2; the D is unclear. The V end was cut by 5 bases, the J end by 5 bases, with 15 bases between. The CDR3 contains 15 residues. Germline CDR1 reads SGHAT; CDR2 reads FQNNGV. The chain's CDR3 is CASSPRAFPTGELFF. CDR3 nucleotides: TGTGCCAGCAGCCCTCGGGCCTTCCCGACCGGGGAGCTGTTTTTT. Full variable domain (remainder filled in from reference TRBV11-2 and TRBJ2-2): EAGVAQSPRYKIIEKRQSVAFWCNPISGHATLYWYQQILGQGPKLLIQFQNNGVVDDSQLPKDRFSAERLKGVDSTLKIQPAKLEDSAVYLCASSPRAFPTGELFFGEGSRLTVL.

A note on this clonotype: A much larger clone is a single base away; this may be a read error. The chain recombines TRBV6-1 with TRBJ1-1; D is ambiguous. Germline-derived CDR1 and CDR2 are MNHNS and SASEGT. V was trimmed by 7 bases and J by 1 base, leaving 7 bases between them. This CDR3 is 12 amino acids long. The CDR3 region has the DNA TGTGCCAGCAAGGACGGGAACACTGAAGCTTTCTTT. It translates to CASKDGNTEAFF.

This chain joins TRBV5-1 and TRBJ1-6, with D possibly being TRBD1 (6 bases). The CDR3 contains 14 residues. Trimming left V 0 bases short and J 9 bases short, with 10 bases between. CDR1 is SGHRS, CDR2 YFSETQ, per germline. The CDR3 region is CASSLEAGVSPLHF. The CDR3 nucleotides are TGCGCCAGCAGCTTGGAGGCAGGGGTTTCACCCCTCCACTTT. Full variable domain (outside the CDR3, taken from reference TRBV5-1 and TRBJ1-6): KAGVTQTPRYLIKTRGQQVTLSCSPISGHRSVSWYQQTPGQGLQFLFEYFSETQRNKGNFPGRFSGRQFSNSRSEMNVSTLELGDSALYLCASSLEAGVSPLHFGNGTRLTVT.

This clonotype was counted at least ten times. The chain links TRBV7-2 to TRBJ1-4, with a possible D match to TRBD1 (5 bases). Germline CDR1 reads SGHTA; CDR2 reads FQGNSA. V was cut by 1 base and J by 7 bases, with 13 bases left in between. This CDR3 has 15 residues. The CDR3 is CASSLVGGAGEKLFF. DNA for the CDR3: TGTGCCAGCAGCTTAGTAGGAGGGGCCGGTGAAAAACTGTTTTTT.

The chain is built from TRBV7-6 and TRBJ2-7, with D possibly being TRBD1 or TRBD2 (5 bases each). In germline, CDR1 is SGHVS, CDR2 FNYEAQ. CDR3 length: 12 residues. The germline V and J ends were trimmed by 8 bases and 3 bases, with 11 bases remaining between them. CDR3 loop: CASGIGGYEQYF. The DNA of the CDR3 is TGTGCCAGCGGAATTGGGGGCTACGAGCAGTACTTC.

The chain combines TRBV2 with TRBJ2-5; weak D call: TRBD1 (5 bases). CDR3 length: 14 residues. Trimming pared 7 bases from V and 2 bases from J, leaving 14 bases between. From germline, CDR1 is SNHLY and CDR2 FYNNEI. CDR3 coding DNA: TGTGCCAGCATCGACGGTCGACAGCAAGAGACCCAGTACTTC. This encodes CASIDGRQQETQYF.

There are a few counts of this clonotype. The chain carries TRBV28 and TRBJ1-3; D call uncertain. Between the trimmed V and J ends, which lost 5 bases and 0 bases, there was a span of 11 bases. Per the germline V gene, CDR1 is MDHEN and CDR2 is SYDVKM. The CDR3 length is 15 residues. Here the CDR3 reads CASSPTLSSGNTIYF. CDR3 nucleotide sequence: TGTGCCAGCAGTCCAACACTGAGCTCTGGAAACACCATATATTTT.

This clonotype came up many times. The rearrangement joins TRBV7-9 to TRBJ1-2; 8 bases align to TRBD1. The CDR3 is 14 amino acids. The germline CDR1 and CDR2 sequences are SEHNR and FQNEAQ (reference sequence). After removal of 5 bases from V and 5 bases from J, the junction contained 7 bases not matched to a gene. The CDR3 DNA is TGTGCCAGCAGCATGACAGGGGCCCGGTATGGCTACACCTTC. Amino acid sequence: CASSMTGARYGYTF.

Details on this clonotype: This may be a read error: a much more frequent sequence differs by one nucleotide. The chain combines TRBV12-3 or TRBV12-4 with TRBJ2-5, with TRBD2 identical over 10 bases. The CDR3 spans 15 residues. The CDR3 bases are TGTGCCAGCAGTATTAGCGGGAGGTCCGGGGAGATCCAGTACTTC. Residues: CASSISGRSGEIQYF.

The rearrangement links TRBV3-1 to TRBJ2-7, with D possibly being TRBD2 (5 bases). In germline, CDR1 is LGHDT, CDR2 YNNKEL (reference sequence). V lost 4 bases to trimming and J lost 3 bases, with 16 bases between them. The CDR3 runs 15 residues. The CDR3 DNA is TGTGCCAGCAGCCTAGGAACAGACTATGGCTACGAGCAGTACTTC. This gives the protein CASSLGTDYGYEQYF.

The chain employs TRBV7-2 and TRBJ2-7; D is perhaps TRBD1 (6 bases). Germline CDR1 reads SGHTA; CDR2 reads FQGNSA. The CDR3 is 14 amino acids. The ends were cut back, 6 bases at V and 7 bases at J, with 19 bases in the middle. Written as DNA, the CDR3 is TGTGCCAGCAGGCAGGACAGAGAAAGGGCGGAGCAGTACTTC. Translation gives CASRQDRERAEQYF.

This chain links TRBV6-5 with TRBJ1-6, with a weak D call TRBD1 (5 bases). Trimming took 2 bases from V and 6 from J, leaving 8 bases between them. The CDR3 runs 14 residues. In germline, CDR1 is MNHEY, CDR2 SVGAGI. The CDR3 nucleotides are TGTGCCAGCAGTTACGGCGGGACTAATTCACCCCTCCACTTT. Protein: CASSYGGTNSPLHF.

The chain couples TRBV25-1 to TRBJ1-3; D is ambiguous. The CDR3 runs to 11 residues. The germline V gene encodes CDR1 MGHDK and CDR2 SYGVNS. The CDR3: CAIAFGNTIYF. CDR3 bases: TGTGCTATAGCCTTTGGAAACACCATATATTTT.

The CDR3 DNA reads TGTGCCAGCAGCACCCTATTGGGGGCCGAAAAACTGTTTTTT. Encoded protein: CASSTLLGAEKLFF. The rearrangement joins TRBV2 to TRBJ1-4, with D perhaps TRBD1 (6 bases). This CDR3 spans 14 amino acids. The V gene's germline CDR1 is SNHLY and CDR2 FYNNEI. With 6 bases removed from V and 8 bases from J, the gap between germline ends came to 16 bases.

V and J are TRBV19 and TRBJ1-4; D is unclear. CDR3 size: 17 residues. Germline CDR1 reads LNHDA; CDR2 reads SQIVND (reference sequence). The ends were cut back, 9 bases at V and 3 bases at J, with 23 bases in the middle. CDR3 coding DNA: TGTGCCAGCAGCTTGGTAGCAGGAATTACATCTAATGAAAAACTGTTTTTT. This sequence encodes CASSLVAGITSNEKLFF.